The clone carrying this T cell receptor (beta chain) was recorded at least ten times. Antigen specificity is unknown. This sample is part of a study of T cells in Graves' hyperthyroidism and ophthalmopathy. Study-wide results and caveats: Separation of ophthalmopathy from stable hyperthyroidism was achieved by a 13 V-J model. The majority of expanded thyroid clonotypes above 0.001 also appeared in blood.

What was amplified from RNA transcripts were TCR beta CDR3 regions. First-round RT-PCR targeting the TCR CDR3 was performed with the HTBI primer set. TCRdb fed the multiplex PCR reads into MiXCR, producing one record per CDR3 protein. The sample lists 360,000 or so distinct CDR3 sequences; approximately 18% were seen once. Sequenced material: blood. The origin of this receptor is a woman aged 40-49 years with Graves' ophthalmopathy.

CDR3: CASSGNRVGYTF. DNA for the CDR3: TGTGCCAGCAGTGGAAACAGGGTTGGCTACACCTTC. V and J are TRBV6-1 and TRBJ1-2; maybe TRBD1 (6 bases). Trimming cost V 4 bases and J 7 bases, with 10 bases left between them. Germline CDR1 reads MNHNS; CDR2 reads SASEGT. The CDR3 loop spans 12 amino acids.